These 16 T cell receptor beta chains share one sample of origin, sequenced in a study of cytomegalovirus exposure and HLA in healthy donors. Generated by immunoSEQ multiplex PCR, the TCRdb table keeps only in-frame clones and is missing some. The sample carries 55,000 to 80,000 clones, about 94% recorded once. The specimen was PBMCs. The receptor set was obtained from a man younger than 30 in good health and CMV-seropositive.

The V call is TRBV27, the J call TRBJ2-2; TRBD2 matches 7 bases. V trimming: 3 bases; J trimming: 7 bases; junction bases outside the gene matches: 5. Germline V gene data show CDR1 as MNHEY and CDR2 as SMNVEV (reference sequence). CDR3 length: 14 amino acids. The CDR3 DNA follows: TGTGCCAGCAGTTTCCTCGGGGGGTTCGGGGAGCTGTTTTTT. Translating gives CASSFLGGFGELFF.

The rearrangement joins TRBV5-4 to TRBJ1-4; TRBD1 aligns across 9 bases. The V gene's germline CDR1 is SGHNT and CDR2 YYREEE (reference sequence). V lost 4 bases to trimming and J lost 8 bases; unmatched junction nucleotides: 9. The CDR3 runs 15 residues. CDR3 protein: CASSPSQGAREKLFF. The CDR3, as DNA: TGTGCCAGCAGCCCTTCACAGGGGGCCAGAGAAAAACTGTTTTTT.

V is TRBV5-1 and J is TRBJ2-7, with D possibly TRBD2 on 5 matching bases. The V gene's germline CDR1 is SGHRS and CDR2 YFSETQ. The CDR3 is made up of 13 amino acids. The ends were cut back, 0 bases at V and 5 bases at J, with 9 bases in the middle. The CDR3 loop reads CASSLDSRDEQYF. CDR3 nucleotide sequence: TGCGCCAGCAGCTTGGACTCGAGGGACGAGCAGTACTTC. The full variable domain, with the rest looked up from reference TRBV5-1 and TRBJ2-7, is KAGVTQTPRYLIKTRGQQVTLSCSPISGHRSVSWYQQTPGQGLQFLFEYFSETQRNKGNFPGRFSGRQFSNSRSEMNVSTLELGDSALYLCASSLDSRDEQYFGPGTRLTVT.

The V gene is TRBV6-1, the J gene TRBJ1-5; D may be TRBD1 (6 bases). Germline V gene lookup returns CDR1 MNHNS and CDR2 SASEGT. CDR3 length: 14 residues. With 8 bases removed from V and 6 bases from J, the gap between germline ends came to 17 bases. The CDR3 DNA reads as TGTGCCAGCGGGCTACAGGGAGGGGCTCAGCCCCAGCATTTT. Translation: CASGLQGGAQPQHF.

This sequence joins TRBV6-1 and TRBJ2-3; no clear D gene. Per germline, CDR1 MNHNS and CDR2 SASEGT. V was cut by 11 bases and J by 4 bases, with 10 bases left in between. The CDR3 spans 11 residues. The CDR3 DNA is TGTGCCGGCCGGGTGGCAGATACGCAGTATTTT. Its translation: CAGRVADTQYF.

The genes are TRBV9 and TRBJ2-7, with D maybe TRBD2 (6 bases). Trimming took 7 bases from V and 5 from J, leaving 19 bases between them. Germline lookup yields CDR1 SGDLS and CDR2 YYNGEE. The CDR3 has 14 amino acids. The CDR3 spells CASAKEGPADEQYF. Written as DNA, the CDR3 is TGTGCCAGCGCGAAGGAGGGGCCAGCAGACGAGCAGTACTTC. The entire variable domain, with the rest obtained from reference TRBV9 and TRBJ2-7, is as follows: DSGVTQTPKHLITATGQRVTLRCSPRSGDLSVYWYQQSLDQGLQFLIQYYNGEERAKGNILERFSAQQFPDLHSELNLSSLELGDSALYFCASAKEGPADEQYFGPGTRLTVT.

The chain's CDR3 is CAWNEAGGADTQYF. The CDR3 nucleotides are TGTGCCTGGAACGAAGCGGGGGGGGCAGATACGCAGTATTTT. The genes are TRBV30 and TRBJ2-3; 10 bases map to TRBD2. V gave up 4 bases and J gave up 4 bases; unmatched junction bases: 5. Germline CDR1 is GTSNPN and CDR2 is SVGIG (reference sequence). The CDR3 is made up of 14 amino acids.

This chain links TRBV13 with TRBJ1-2; 8 bases fit TRBD1. V dropped 2 bases and J dropped 4; count of bases not matched to a gene: 6. This CDR3 comprises 15 residues. Germline V gene lookup returns CDR1 PRHDT and CDR2 FYEKMQ (reference sequence). The CDR3 DNA is TGTGCCAGCAGCTTATATCGGACAGGGTCCTATGGCTACACCTTC. The encoded protein is CASSLYRTGSYGYTF.

The chain uses TRBV9 and TRBJ2-7; 7 bases match TRBD1. Losses at the gene ends were 2 bases for V and 2 bases for J; bases not matched to a gene: 4. The length of the CDR3 is 14 residues. Germline V lookup: CDR1 SGDLS, CDR2 YYNGEE. This CDR3 reads CASSVGDSAYEQYF. CDR3 nucleotide sequence: TGTGCCAGCAGCGTTGGGGACAGTGCCTACGAGCAGTACTTC. The whole variable domain, remainder taken from reference TRBV9 and TRBJ2-7, is DSGVTQTPKHLITATGQRVTLRCSPRSGDLSVYWYQQSLDQGLQFLIQYYNGEERAKGNILERFSAQQFPDLHSELNLSSLELGDSALYFCASSVGDSAYEQYFGPGTRLTVT.

The V and J genes are TRBV5-1 and TRBJ2-7; D not certain. The CDR3 contains 16 residues. V shed 2 bases and J shed 0 bases, with 15 bases lying between them. Per germline, CDR1 SGHRS and CDR2 YFSETQ. CDR3 protein: CASSFMATPVSYEQYF. The CDR3 DNA is TGCGCCAGCAGCTTTATGGCGACACCCGTCTCCTACGAGCAGTACTTC.

This sequence joins TRBV5-1 and TRBJ1-3; 7 nucleotides line up with TRBD1. V was pared by 4 bases and J by 0 bases, with 4 bases of the junction left unmatched. The CDR3 loop spans 15 amino acids. Germline V lookup: CDR1 SGHRS, CDR2 YFSETQ. The CDR3 loop is CASSQDRASGNTIYF. The CDR3 nucleotides read TGCGCCAGCAGCCAAGACAGGGCCTCTGGAAACACCATATATTTT. The complete variable domain, with remaining parts taken from reference TRBV5-1 and TRBJ1-3, reads KAGVTQTPRYLIKTRGQQVTLSCSPISGHRSVSWYQQTPGQGLQFLFEYFSETQRNKGNFPGRFSGRQFSNSRSEMNVSTLELGDSALYLCASSQDRASGNTIYFGEGSWLTVV.

The gene calls are TRBV28 and TRBJ2-5; weak D call: TRBD1 (7 bases). CDR3 length: 23 residues. Germline CDR1 and CDR2: MDHEN and SYDVKM. Between the trimmed V and J ends, which lost 2 bases and 4 bases, there was a span of 38 bases. The CDR3 DNA is TGTGCCAGCAGTTTAGGTCTTGCTCGACAGGGCGGGAACCGTCAGAGGGAGGTAGAGACCCAGTACTTC. Residues: CASSLGLARQGGNRQREVETQYF. Supplemented by reference TRBV28 and TRBJ2-5, the full variable domain reads DVKVTQSSRYLVKRTGEKVFLECVQDMDHENMFWYRQDPGLGLRLIYFSYDVKMKEKGDIPEGYSVSREKKERFSLILESASTNQTSMYLCASSLGLARQGGNRQREVETQYFGPGTRLLVL.

The DNA for the CDR3 is TGTGCCAGCAGTTTTGTCCAGGGGAATAATGAAAAACTGTTTTTT. Translating gives CASSFVQGNNEKLFF. The chain uses TRBV28 and TRBJ1-4, with D perhaps TRBD1 (6 bases). The V and J ends lost 3 bases and 4 bases respectively, with 12 bases between them. Germline CDR1 is MDHEN and CDR2 is SYDVKM. This CDR3 comprises 15 residues.

This clone was recorded only once. The DNA of the CDR3 is TGTGCCACCCCGGCGGCCCCTTTGAACACTGAAGCTTTCTTT. The encoded protein is CATPAAPLNTEAFF. V gene TRBV21-1 combines with J gene TRBJ1-1. TRBV21-1 is annotated as a pseudogene. This CDR3 contains 14 residues.

The genes are TRBV18 and TRBJ2-1; 7 nucleotides line up with TRBD2. J lost 4 bases, V lost 4 bases, and 7 bases had no gene match. The CDR3 has 15 residues. Germline V gene sequence: CDR1 KGHSH, CDR2 LQKENI. CDR3 residues: CASSRSGIGYNEQFF. CDR3 nucleotide sequence: TGTGCCAGCTCACGGAGCGGGATTGGGTACAATGAGCAGTTCTTC.

The V call is TRBV10-3, the J call TRBJ1-2; D gene uncertain. Germline CDR1 reads ENHRY; CDR2 reads SYGVKD. The germline V and J ends were trimmed by 1 base and 2 bases, with 8 bases remaining between them. This CDR3 spans 14 amino acids. CDR3 amino acids: CAISELAVNYGYTF. Written as DNA, the CDR3 is TGTGCCATCAGTGAGTTGGCTGTAAACTATGGCTACACCTTC.